A single sample is the source of the 10 T cell receptor beta chains below, sequenced in a study of response to subunit inactivated influenza vaccine (dated by TCRdb to the late 2010s). The library was built by means of RT-PCR. Sequencer: Illumina HiSeq 2500. TCRdb trimmed public reads at Q25 via fastp, called clones via MiXCR and kept in-frame beta chains. One record per CDR3 amino acid sequence lists the most common genes and DNA. Counted in this sample were 530,000 or so distinct CDR3 sequences; less than 15% of them appeared once. The top ten clonotypes cover 11% of the sample. The sample consisted of PBMCs from blood, taken approximately 12 days after vaccination. The origin of the receptors is a man aged 50-60 years who received an inactivated influenza vaccine. Donor details come from another sample of the same person, matched by shared clones.

V usage is TRBV12-3 or TRBV12-4 and J usage is TRBJ2-3; 14 bases agree with TRBD2. V gave up 6 bases and J gave up 3 bases; unmatched junction bases: 5. The CDR3 totals 16 residues. CDR3 DNA sequence: TGTGCCAGCAGGAGACTAGCGGGGGGGCTGACAGATACGCAGTATTTT. It specifies CASRRLAGGLTDTQYF.

The V call is TRBV18, the J call TRBJ1-1, with a weak D call TRBD1 (6 bases). Germline values: CDR1 KGHSH, CDR2 LQKENI. V dropped 2 bases and J dropped 5 bases, with 15 bases sitting between them. The CDR3 spans 15 residues. The CDR3, as DNA: TGTGCCAGCTCACCAGTTCAGGGGATTCTTACTGAAGCTTTCTTT. Amino acids: CASSPVQGILTEAFF.

This clonotype occurred a few times. The chain recombines TRBV19 with TRBJ1-5; possible D gene TRBD1, 6 bases. Germline assignment: CDR1 LNHDA and CDR2 SQIVND (reference sequence). V gave up 5 bases and J gave up 6 bases, with 23 bases separating them. The CDR3 length is 17 residues. The CDR3 loop is CASSQHHLGQGSQPQHF. DNA of the CDR3: TGTGCCAGTAGTCAACACCACCTCGGGCAGGGGAGTCAGCCCCAGCATTTT.

The chain carries TRBV15 and TRBJ1-4, with 7 bases matching TRBD1. The V gene's germline CDR1 is LNHNV and CDR2 YYDKDF (reference sequence). Losses at the gene ends were 3 bases for V and 8 bases for J; bases not matched to a gene: 3. This CDR3 is built from 13 residues. The CDR3 sequence is CATSRGQQEKLFF. The CDR3 DNA sequence: TGTGCCACCAGCAGGGGACAGCAGGAAAAACTGTTTTTT.

This clonotype has only a few counts. The rearrangement joins TRBV20-1 to TRBJ2-3; possibly TRBD1 or TRBD2 for D (5 bases each). CDR1 and CDR2 (germline): DFQATT, SNEGSKA (reference sequence). The CDR3 is 11 amino acids. The V end was cut by 3 bases, the J end by 5 bases, with 6 bases between. The CDR3 protein is CSARGVDTQYF. In DNA form, the CDR3 reads TGCAGTGCTAGGGGGGTAGATACGCAGTATTTT.

The chain is built from TRBV4-2 and TRBJ2-3, with a weak D call TRBD1 (7 bases). The V gene's germline CDR1 is LGHNA and CDR2 YNFKEQ. There are 20 residues in the CDR3. Trimming took off 4 bases at V and 4 bases at J, with 30 bases between the two ends. Here the CDR3 reads CASSRRVWAGGTSVADTQYF. In DNA form, the CDR3 reads TGTGCCAGCAGCCGGAGGGTTTGGGCAGGGGGAACTTCCGTCGCAGATACGCAGTATTTT.

The sample holds a few counts of this clonotype. V gene TRBV29-1 combines with J gene TRBJ2-1, with 7 bases aligning to TRBD2. The CDR3 spans 16 residues. The V segment lost 0 bases and the J segment 7 bases; nucleotides outside the gene matches: 12. Germline assignment: CDR1 SQVTM and CDR2 ANQGSEA. CDR3 amino acids: CSVEDLLAGVLNEQFF. The CDR3 nucleotides are TGCAGCGTTGAAGATCTTCTGGCGGGAGTGTTGAATGAGCAGTTCTTC.

The chain is built from TRBV5-1 and TRBJ2-7; 9 bases line up with TRBD1. This CDR3 contains 15 residues. In germline, CDR1 is SGHRS, CDR2 YFSETQ. Losses at the gene ends were 2 bases for V and 7 bases for J; bases not matched to a gene: 10. The DNA for the CDR3 is TGCGCCAGCAGCTTTATAGGACAGGGGCGGTTGGAGCAGTACTTC. This sequence encodes CASSFIGQGRLEQYF.

This clonotype has a handful of counts. The chain couples TRBV12-3 or TRBV12-4 to TRBJ1-5, with D tentatively TRBD1 (5 bases). Trimming pared 1 base from V and 1 base from J, leaving 11 bases between. The length of the CDR3 is 16 residues. The CDR3 nucleotides read TGTGCCAGCAGTTTAGGGGGCGCTGGCAGCAATCAGCCCCAGCATTTT. Translating it yields CASSLGGAGSNQPQHF.

This clonotype was picked up many times. Relative to the germline gene, one junction end is altered; a read error may explain this. The chain joins TRBV12-3 or TRBV12-4 to TRBJ2-7, with D unresolved. The length of the CDR3 is 14 residues. The CDR3 is CASSFGVYSHEQYF. The CDR3 DNA is TGTGCCAGCAGTTTTGGGGTTTACTCCCACGAGCAGTACTTC.